One sample yielded the 5 T cell receptor beta chains listed below, sequenced in a study of blood T cell repertoires in COVID-19. Using immunoSEQ multiplex PCR, the repertoire was profiled, and TCRdb retains in-frame clones only, with some absent. In the table there are a few hundred thousand clones, approximately 91% of which are singletons. The sample comprised PBMCs or T cells enriched from blood (not recorded which). All receptors derive from a woman in her thirties or forties who had been exposed to COVID-19.

CDR3 DNA sequence: TGCGCCAGCAGCCAACACACAGGGGGAATAAACACCGGGGAGCTGTTTTTT. Translation: CASSQHTGGINTGELFF. The J gene is TRBJ2-2, the V gene TRBV4-1, with TRBD1 matching 8 bases. J was trimmed by 2 bases and V by 2 bases; bases with no gene match: 7. CDR3 size: 17 residues. CDR1 and CDR2 (germline): MGHRA, YSYEKL.

The chain is built from TRBV23-1 and TRBJ1-5; D is undetermined. TRBV23-1 is placed among ORFs of uncertain function. Trimming stripped 0 bases from V and 3 bases from J, with 9 bases between. This CDR3 spans 15 amino acids. The CDR3 reads CASSQSKGDNQPQHF. CDR3 DNA sequence: TGCGCCAGCAGTCAATCGAAGGGAGACAATCAGCCCCAGCATTTT.

The chain joins TRBV19 to TRBJ2-3; D uncertain. The CDR3 runs to 17 residues. V lost 3 bases to trimming and J lost 0 bases, with 16 bases between them. Germline assignment: CDR1 LNHDA and CDR2 SQIVND (reference sequence). The CDR3 DNA is TGTGCCAGTAGTATCCTCTCCAGCGCGGCGAGCACAGATACGCAGTATTTT. Its translation: CASSILSSAASTDTQYF.

The chain uses TRBV13 and TRBJ2-4; the D gene is possibly TRBD1 (6 bases). Trimming stripped 1 base from V and 3 bases from J, with 25 bases between. The CDR3 totals 20 residues. The germline V gene encodes CDR1 PRHDT and CDR2 FYEKMQ (reference sequence). CDR3 protein: CASSLVQPFTTGYDKNIQYF. The CDR3 DNA reads as TGTGCCAGCAGCTTAGTGCAACCATTTACCACAGGGTATGACAAAAACATTCAGTACTTC.

The J gene is TRBJ2-1, the V gene TRBV10-1, with 8 bases identical to TRBD1. This CDR3 spans 15 amino acids. Trimming removed 2 bases from V and 6 bases from J; junction bases left unmatched: 6. CDR1 and CDR2 from the germline V gene are WNHNN and SYGVQD (reference sequence). The CDR3 DNA is TGCGCCAGCAGTGAGCGTCAGACAGGGGCCAATGAGCAGTTCTTC. Translation: CASSERQTGANEQFF.